These T cell receptor beta chains were read from a single sample in a study of T cell changes during pregnancy in multiple sclerosis. The method was immunoSEQ multiplex PCR; TCRdb's version includes in-frame clones alone and lacks a portion of them. In the table there are nearly 60,000 clones, roughly 89% of which are singletons. Material: CD4+ T cells from peripheral blood mononuclear cells, obtained after pregnancy. The receptors shown here come from a female donor in good health, enrolled as a control in a pregnancy study. CDR3s include the opening cysteine and the closing phenylalanine or tryptophan. Fields, in order: V gene, J gene, CDR3 protein.

TRBV6-6	TRBJ1-5	CASSYLRAGDQPQHF
TRBV30	TRBJ2-3	CAWSVGQTISTDTQYF
TRBV5-1	TRBJ2-7	CASSILGGTYEQYF
TRBV4-3	TRBJ1-2	CASSQKSGNGYTF
TRBV4-2	TRBJ1-1	CASSQAIETAAWAFF
TRBV19	TRBJ2-4	CASSIEGLGTNLAKNIQYF
TRBV5-6	TRBJ1-2	CASSLASRTLYGYTF
TRBV6-1	TRBJ1-5	CASSEGADSYSNQPQHF
TRBV30	TRBJ1-5	CAWGTRSNQPQHF
TRBV2	TRBJ1-1	CASNLGTDEAFF
TRBV6-5	TRBJ1-6	CASSYTLRDSPLHF
TRBV19	TRBJ2-1	CASSMGQGSYNEQFF
TRBV20-1	TRBJ1-1	CSATGGGEAFF
TRBV7-9	TRBJ1-2	CASSSQGAGGYTF
TRBV2	TRBJ2-3	CAGGFRAHTQYF
TRBV2	TRBJ2-7	CASRNLGVYEQYF
TRBV7-9	TRBJ1-6	CASSPTGGAYNSPLHF
TRBV5-4	TRBJ1-2	CASSPGTRGGLYGYTF
TRBV25-1	TRBJ2-7	CASPQSPRVDEQYF
TRBV30	TRBJ2-3	CAWSVNSGGATDTQYF